The clone carrying this T cell receptor beta chain was observed a few times. The antigen is unknown. These data belong to a study of cytomegalovirus exposure and HLA in healthy donors. Study as a whole: Earlier, 150 million to 200 million T cells were analyzed, and 117 million unique TCR beta sequences were found among them. Regarding the study as a whole: The number of N-insertions in an Asian-associated ancestry cluster was reportedly below the 666-donor mean in a later analysis. The study carried out a later analysis of TCR beta sequences. It associated around 17,000 of them with specific HLA alleles at a false discovery rate of 0.05.

PCR used 60 Vbeta primers and 13 Jbeta primers. How the authors handled the data: Roughly 10 million shared chains were among approximately 87 million unique TCR beta chains counted in a later analysis. Here immunoSEQ multiplex PCR was the method, and the copy in TCRdb shows in-frame clones only, minus some. V, J and clone size were drawn from that table, and D and trimming were deduced from the DNA. Of approximately 190,000 clones in the sample, about 80% were seen once. The CDR3 sequence is 15 residues long. V was trimmed by 0 bases and J by 2 bases, leaving 10 bases between them. Germline CDR1 and CDR2: MNHEY and SMNVEV (reference sequence).

This clonotype was sampled from a man aged 35-49 years in good health and CMV-seropositive. The chain is built from TRBV27 and TRBJ1-2; weak D call: TRBD1 (5 bases). The sequenced sample consisted of PBMCs. In DNA form, the CDR3 reads TGTGCCAGCAGTTTATCCCCCGGGGGAAACTATGGCTACACCTTC. Amino acid sequence: CASSLSPGGNYGYTF.